A single sample is the source of the 28 T cell receptor beta chains below, sequenced in a study of blood T cell repertoires in COVID-19. Produced via immunoSEQ multiplex PCR; TCRdb's table is partial and in-frame only. The sample lists more than 60,000 clones, less than 90% occurring once. The source material was peripheral blood. These receptors were obtained from a middle-aged man with acute or convalescent COVID-19.

This clone has only one observation. The rearrangement links TRBV27 to TRBJ2-3, with D possibly being TRBD2 (6 bases). The CDR3 totals 12 residues. CDR1 is MNHEY and CDR2 is SMNVEV in the germline V gene (reference sequence). V lost 5 bases to trimming and J lost 6 bases, with 9 bases between them. The DNA for the CDR3 is TGTGCCAGCAGTCGCCGGGGGGATACGCAGTATTTT. This encodes CASSRRGDTQYF.

The chain employs TRBV30 and TRBJ1-1; D remains ambiguous. The germline V gene encodes CDR1 GTSNPN and CDR2 SVGIG (reference sequence). V was shortened by 0 bases and J by 7 bases, with 12 bases between the two germline ends. This CDR3 is built from 13 residues. The chain's CDR3 is CAWSVSGAGEAFF. CDR3 DNA: TGTGCCTGGAGTGTAAGTGGAGCGGGTGAAGCTTTCTTT.

Concerning this clone itself: This clone may be a read error of a much larger clone one base away. The chain joins TRBV3-1 (or the pseudogene TRBV3-2) to TRBJ2-3; D might be TRBD2 (6 bases). Trimming stripped 1 base from V and 4 bases from J, with 18 bases between. The CDR3 has 17 residues. Germline CDR1 LGHDT, CDR2 YNNKEL (reference sequence). CDR3 sequence: CASSQGFLARWADTQYF. CDR3 in DNA: TGTGCCAGCAGCCAAGGCTTTCTAGCGAGATGGGCAGATACGCAGTATTTT.

The chain links TRBV6-2 or TRBV6-3 to TRBJ2-6; 11 bases agree with TRBD2. After removal of 2 bases from V and 3 bases from J, the junction contained 12 bases not matched to a gene. The CDR3 is 20 residues long. Germline assignment: CDR1 MNHEY and CDR2 SVGEGT. The CDR3 DNA sequence: TGTGCCAGCAGTTACCAAGGGGTAGCGGGAGGGCCGCGTGGGGCCAACGTCCTGACTTTC. Its protein is CASSYQGVAGGPRGANVLTF.

The chain is built from TRBV5-1 and TRBJ2-2; a weak D match, TRBD1 (6 bases). The CDR3 length is 13 residues. Germline assignment: CDR1 SGHRS and CDR2 YFSETQ. Trimming took off 4 bases at V and 7 bases at J, with 11 bases between the two ends. The CDR3 nucleotides are TGCGCCAGCAGCCCACAGGGTAGCGGGGAGCTGTTTTTT. It is translated as CASSPQGSGELFF.

This chain uses TRBV28 with TRBJ1-5, with 10 bases aligning to TRBD1. Germline V gene data show CDR1 as MDHEN and CDR2 as SYDVKM. This CDR3 is 16 amino acids long. J was trimmed by 6 bases and V by 8 bases; bases with no gene match: 13. CDR3 loop: CASAHETGGRFQPQHF. CDR3 DNA sequence: TGTGCCAGCGCGCATGAGACAGGGGGCAGGTTTCAGCCCCAGCATTTT.

The rearrangement joins TRBV6-5 to TRBJ1-3; the D is unclear. This CDR3 has 15 amino acids. CDR1 and CDR2 (germline): MNHEY, SVGAGI. The V end was cut by 8 bases, the J end by 0 bases, with 14 bases between. The CDR3 is CASRLEGTSGNTIYF. Written as DNA, the CDR3 is TGTGCCAGCCGACTCGAGGGCACCTCTGGAAACACCATATATTTT.

The chain is built from TRBV7-6 and TRBJ2-1, with 11 bases matching TRBD2. Germline V gene sequence: CDR1 SGHVS, CDR2 FNYEAQ. This CDR3 comprises 15 residues. Trimming at V came to 1 base and at J to 8 bases, leaving 4 bases not matched to a gene. The CDR3 nucleotides are TGTGCCAGCAGCTTAGGGGTAGCGGGGGGGCATGAGCAGTTCTTC. Protein product: CASSLGVAGGHEQFF.

The rearrangement uses TRBV6-5 and TRBJ2-7, with TRBD1 matching 8 bases. Germline V gene lookup returns CDR1 MNHEY and CDR2 SVGAGI. This CDR3 spans 14 amino acids. V was clipped by 5 bases and J by 4 bases; unmatched bases: 7. The CDR3 reads CASSLGQGGYEQYF. DNA of the CDR3: TGTGCCAGCAGTCTCGGACAGGGTGGATACGAGCAGTACTTC.

J is TRBJ2-1 and V is TRBV6-5; 13 nucleotides align to TRBD2. The CDR3 extends over 16 amino acids. Germline trimming cut 4 bases from V and 0 bases from J; bases unmatched to any gene: 0. CDR1 and CDR2 (germline): MNHEY, SVGAGI. The CDR3, as DNA: TGTGCCAGCAGTTGGACTAGCGGGAGCTCCTACAATGAGCAGTTCTTC. It specifies CASSWTSGSSYNEQFF.

CDR3: CASSPQQQETQYF. The CDR3 DNA sequence: TGTGCCAGCTCACCACAACAGCAAGAGACCCAGTACTTC. V and J are TRBV18 and TRBJ2-5; D remains unclear. Trimming took 1 base from V and 2 from J, leaving 5 bases between them. CDR1 is KGHSH and CDR2 is LQKENI in the germline V gene. There are 13 residues in the CDR3.

The chain couples TRBV27 to TRBJ2-7; 8 bases are shared with TRBD1. J gave up 6 bases and V 5 bases, and 6 bases lay outside the gene matches. This CDR3 comprises 13 residues. Germline loops: CDR1 MNHEY, CDR2 SMNVEV (reference sequence). CDR3 sequence: CASSVHTGGEQYF. CDR3 DNA sequence: TGTGCCAGCAGTGTACACACAGGGGGCGAGCAGTACTTC.

Written as DNA, the CDR3 is TGTGCCAGCAGCCCAAACAGGAACCTCTACAATGAGCAGTTCTTC. Its protein product is CASSPNRNLYNEQFF. The chain recombines TRBV7-8 with TRBJ2-1, with D possibly matching TRBD1 (5 bases). The CDR3 is 15 amino acids. CDR1 is SGHVS, CDR2 FQNEAQ, per germline. Trimming shortened V by 5 bases and J by 3 bases, and 14 bases separated the two germline ends.

V usage is TRBV30 and J usage is TRBJ1-5; no definite D call. The germline V gene encodes CDR1 GTSNPN and CDR2 SVGIG (reference sequence). This CDR3 is built from 13 residues. Deletions cut 2 bases from V and 2 bases from J, with 7 bases between. The CDR3 DNA sequence: TGTGCCTGGAGTAGTACTGGCAATCAGCCCCAGCATTTT. It yields the protein CAWSSTGNQPQHF.

The chain links TRBV18 to TRBJ2-7; TRBD2 matches 9 bases. Looked up from germline, CDR1 is KGHSH and CDR2 is LQKENI. After removal of 3 bases from V and 5 bases from J, the junction contained 14 bases not matched to a gene. This CDR3 has 17 residues. The CDR3 coding sequence is TGTGCCAGCTCACCGAGTGTTCGAGTAGCGGGAGACCACGAGCAGTACTTC. Its protein product is CASSPSVRVAGDHEQYF.

The rearrangement joins TRBV11-2 to TRBJ2-7; tentative D call: TRBD1 (5 bases). The CDR3 sequence is 15 residues long. Looked up from germline, CDR1 is SGHAT and CDR2 is FQNNGV. V dropped 3 bases and J dropped 4 bases, with 16 bases sitting between them. CDR3 residues: CASSLGPSSNYEQYF. In DNA, the CDR3 is TGTGCCAGCAGCTTGGGGCCTTCCTCCAATTACGAGCAGTACTTC.

V gene TRBV7-2 combines with J gene TRBJ1-1, with TRBD1 matching over 7 bases. The length of the CDR3 is 16 residues. The germline gives CDR1 SGHTA, CDR2 FQGNSA. J lost 2 bases, V lost 3 bases, and 9 bases had no gene match. CDR3 bases: TGTGCCAGCAGCTTTCCAACAGGGGCCGCTAACACTGAAGCTTTCTTT. This translates into CASSFPTGAANTEAFF.

There are a few counts of this clone. J is TRBJ1-5 and V is TRBV7-2; D possibly corresponds to TRBD1 (5 bases). Germline CDR1 is SGHTA and CDR2 is FQGNSA. Trimming removed 5 bases at V and 6 bases at J, with 14 bases between. The CDR3 is made up of 14 amino acids. The CDR3 here is CASSLGSGGQPQHF. The CDR3 bases are TGTGCCAGCAGCCTCGGCTCGGGGGGTCAGCCCCAGCATTTT. Drawing the rest from reference TRBV7-2 and TRBJ1-5, the complete variable domain is GAGVSQSPSNKVTEKGKDVELRCDPISGHTALYWYRQSLGQGLEFLIYFQGNSAPDKSGLPSDRFSAERTGGSVSTLTIQRTQQEDSAVYLCASSLGSGGQPQHFGDGTRLSIL.

This sequence joins TRBV6-5 and TRBJ2-3, with 9 bases matching TRBD1. The CDR3 loop spans 16 amino acids. Losses at the gene ends were 0 bases for V and 3 bases for J; bases not matched to a gene: 4. Germline CDR1 MNHEY, CDR2 SVGAGI. The CDR3 loop is CASSYSQGQGTDTQYF. The CDR3 DNA reads TGTGCCAGCAGTTACTCCCAAGGACAGGGGACAGATACGCAGTATTTT.

As DNA, the CDR3 is TGCAGCGTTGAAGATGGGAAGCGGGAGCCGGGGGAGACCCAGTACTTC. The encoded protein is CSVEDGKREPGETQYF. The V call is TRBV29-1, the J call TRBJ2-5; 8 bases map to TRBD2. The CDR3 loop spans 16 amino acids. V was pared by 0 bases and J by 5 bases, with 11 bases of the junction left unmatched. CDR1 and CDR2 (germline): SQVTM, ANQGSEA. Based on the CDR3 plus reference TRBV29-1 and TRBJ2-5, the full variable domain is SAVISQKPSRDICQRGTSLTIQCQVDSQVTMMFWYRQQPGQSLTLIATANQGSEATYESGFVIDKFPISRPNLTFSTLTVSNMSPEDSSIYLCSVEDGKREPGETQYFGPGTRLLVL.

This clone was detected a few times. The chain has TRBV11-3 and TRBJ1-4, with 9 bases that match TRBD1. Germline lookup yields CDR1 SGHNT and CDR2 YENEEA. The CDR3 spans 13 residues. V trimming: 5 bases; J trimming: 12 bases; junction bases outside the gene matches: 7. The CDR3 here is CASSADRDRELFF. CDR3 DNA: TGTGCCAGCAGCGCGGACCGGGACAGGGAACTGTTTTTT.

The rearrangement uses TRBV7-8 and TRBJ2-2, with a tentative D call TRBD2 (6 bases). CDR1 and CDR2 (germline): SGHVS, FQNEAQ. The V and J ends lost 5 bases and 3 bases respectively, with 10 bases between them. This CDR3 region has 14 residues. The DNA of the CDR3 is TGTGCCAGCAGCCACGGAGGGGACACCGGGGAGCTGTTTTTT. This sequence encodes CASSHGGDTGELFF. Full variable domain (rest looked up from reference TRBV7-8 and TRBJ2-2): GAGVSQSPRYKVAKRGQDVALRCDPISGHVSLFWYQQALGQGPEFLTYFQNEAQLDKSGLPSDRFFAERPEGSVSTLKIQRTQQEDSAVYLCASSHGGDTGELFFGEGSRLTVL.

This clone is a singleton in its sample. The rearrangement links TRBV5-6 to TRBJ1-1; D gene unclear. Trimming cost V 3 bases and J 5 bases, with 14 bases left between them. The germline V gene encodes CDR1 SGHDT and CDR2 YYEEEE. The CDR3 has 14 amino acids. CDR3 amino acids: CASSSPSRPTEAFF. The CDR3 DNA reads as TGTGCCAGCAGCTCCCCCTCGCGGCCGACTGAAGCTTTCTTT.

J is TRBJ1-3 and V is TRBV4-3; D remains unclear. Germline-derived CDR1 and CDR2 are LGHNA and YSLEER. V was shortened by 5 bases and J by 0 bases, with 17 bases between the two germline ends. The CDR3 runs to 17 residues. For the CDR3, the DNA is TGCGCCAGCAGCGCGTGGGCCTCGAAATACTCTGGAAACACCATATATTTT. Its protein product is CASSAWASKYSGNTIYF.

The gene calls are TRBV5-4 and TRBJ2-1; D may be TRBD1 (6 bases). The CDR3 totals 15 residues. Germline V lookup: CDR1 SGHNT, CDR2 YYREEE (reference sequence). V dropped 1 base and J dropped 2 bases, with 10 bases sitting between them. This CDR3 reads CASSLLRGTYNEQFF. In DNA, the CDR3 is TGTGCCAGCAGCTTGCTTAGGGGGACCTACAATGAGCAGTTCTTC.

This sequence joins TRBV18 and TRBJ2-1, with TRBD2 identical over 9 bases. CDR3 length: 16 amino acids. In germline, CDR1 is KGHSH, CDR2 LQKENI. The V gene end was trimmed by 3 bases and the J gene end by 3 bases; junction bases not matched to a gene: 6. The CDR3: CASSPSGLAYYNEQFF. The CDR3 region has the DNA TGTGCCAGCTCACCGTCGGGACTAGCATACTACAATGAGCAGTTCTTC.

The chain uses TRBV28 and TRBJ2-6; TRBD1 agrees at 10 bases. In germline, CDR1 is MDHEN, CDR2 SYDVKM. V lost 5 bases to trimming and J lost 0 bases; unmatched junction nucleotides: 13. The CDR3 sequence is 20 residues long. The CDR3 loop is CASSRTGGYTFHSGANVLTF. CDR3 in DNA: TGTGCCAGCAGTCGGACAGGGGGTTATACTTTCCACTCTGGGGCCAACGTCCTGACTTTC. Full variable domain (rest looked up from reference TRBV28 and TRBJ2-6): DVKVTQSSRYLVKRTGEKVFLECVQDMDHENMFWYRQDPGLGLRLIYFSYDVKMKEKGDIPEGYSVSREKKERFSLILESASTNQTSMYLCASSRTGGYTFHSGANVLTFGAGSRLTVL.

V is TRBV5-5 and J is TRBJ2-7, with a tentative D call TRBD1 (6 bases). V shed 8 bases and J shed 7 bases, with 22 bases lying between them. CDR1 SGHKS and CDR2 YYEKEE come from the germline V gene (reference sequence). This CDR3 is built from 14 residues. The CDR3 nucleotides read TGTGCCAGTAGGATGGGGACACCACTACGGGAGCAGTACTTC. Its protein is CASRMGTPLREQYF. The whole variable domain, remainder taken from reference TRBV5-5 and TRBJ2-7, is DAGVTQSPTHLIKTRGQQVTLRCSPISGHKSVSWYQQVLGQGPQFIFQYYEKEERGRGNFPDRFSARQFPNYSSELNVNALLLGDSALYLCASRMGTPLREQYFGPGTRLTVT.